The 13 T cell receptor beta chains given below trace back to one sample, sequenced in a study of T cell responses to AZD1222 COVID-19 vaccine. Assay used: immunoSEQ multiplex PCR; TCRdb lists only in-frame clones, some missing. The sample lists roughly 140,000 clones; over 75% were seen once. Sequences were derived from peripheral blood, sampled on day 0 of AZD1222 vaccination. These receptors were taken from an adult in good health.

This clone has just one count. Other DNA sequences in this specimen translate into the identical CDR3. The chain employs TRBV28 and TRBJ1-5; 8 bases fit TRBD1. CDR1 and CDR2 (germline): MDHEN, SYDVKM. The CDR3 is 15 amino acids. V dropped 5 bases and J dropped 5; count of bases not matched to a gene: 8. The CDR3 DNA is TGTGCCAGCAGTCCTCCCGGACAGGGCTATCAGCCCCAGCATTTT. Translating it yields CASSPPGQGYQPQHF.

This rearrangement joins TRBV7-3 to TRBJ1-1; 9 nucleotides agree with TRBD1. CDR1 is SGHTA, CDR2 FQGTGA, per germline. The CDR3 length is 19 residues. V shed 3 bases, J shed 1 base, and the junction held 15 bases outside the gene matches. The CDR3 DNA reads TGTGCCAGCAGCTTCAGCACAGGGGGCGAAGTCCGGAAGAACACTGAAGCTTTCTTT. Protein product: CASSFSTGGEVRKNTEAFF.

This chain links TRBV9 with TRBJ2-3; D not resolved. The V gene lost 3 bases and the J gene lost 5 bases, with 7 bases spanning the gap. The CDR3 loop spans 12 amino acids. Germline values: CDR1 SGDLS, CDR2 YYNGEE. The CDR3 loop reads CASSALRDTQYF. Written as DNA, the CDR3 is TGTGCCAGCAGCGCATTGAGAGATACGCAGTATTTT.

The rearrangement uses TRBV10-3 and TRBJ2-3; the match to TRBD2 covers 11 bases. The CDR3 has 16 residues. Germline CDR1 ENHRY, CDR2 SYGVKD. J gave up 3 bases and V 10 bases, and 12 bases lay outside the gene matches. This chain's CDR3 is CATRHTSGRMTDTQYF. In DNA form, the CDR3 reads TGTGCCACTCGCCATACTAGCGGGAGAATGACAGATACGCAGTATTTT.

This clone was counted a single time. The chain employs TRBV24-1 and TRBJ1-3, with 9 bases identical to TRBD1. The CDR3 totals 16 residues. Per germline, CDR1 KGHDR and CDR2 SFDVKD. Trimming removed 5 bases from V and 2 bases from J; junction bases left unmatched: 6. CDR3 DNA: TGTGCCACCAGTGCCGGGGGGACAGGGCCTGGAAACACCATATATTTT. This codes for CATSAGGTGPGNTIYF.

The chain has TRBV29-1 and TRBJ1-1; TRBD1 is a possible D gene (5 bases). CDR3 length equals 15 residues. V was shortened by 2 bases and J by 1 base, with 14 bases between the two germline ends. Germline CDR1 reads SQVTM; CDR2 reads ANQGSEA. The CDR3 loop is CSVETGLGTNTEAFF. CDR3 in DNA: TGCAGCGTTGAAACGGGGTTAGGGACGAACACTGAAGCTTTCTTT. The full variable domain, rest sourced from reference TRBV29-1 and TRBJ1-1, is SAVISQKPSRDICQRGTSLTIQCQVDSQVTMMFWYRQQPGQSLTLIATANQGSEATYESGFVIDKFPISRPNLTFSTLTVSNMSPEDSSIYLCSVETGLGTNTEAFFGQGTRLTVV.

The CDR3 DNA reads as TGTGCCAGCAGCACACCGGGACACACGAACACCGGGGAGCTGTTTTTT. Its protein product is CASSTPGHTNTGELFF. The chain recombines TRBV28 with TRBJ2-2, with D tentatively TRBD1 (6 bases). The CDR3 loop spans 16 amino acids. V was cut by 6 bases and J by 0 bases, with 14 bases left in between. The germline V gene encodes CDR1 MDHEN and CDR2 SYDVKM.

The rearrangement links TRBV3-1 (or the pseudogene TRBV3-2) to TRBJ1-1; 8 bases match TRBD1. The ends lost 4 bases at V and 10 bases at J; junction bases unmatched: 8. The germline CDR1 and CDR2 sequences are LGHDT and YNNKEL (reference sequence). The length of the CDR3 is 13 residues. CDR3 amino acids: CASSLLGTGTAFF. CDR3 bases: TGTGCCAGCAGCCTTTTGGGGACAGGAACAGCTTTCTTT.

V is TRBV28 and J is TRBJ1-5, with D possibly matching TRBD1 (6 bases). Per germline, CDR1 MDHEN and CDR2 SYDVKM. V dropped 6 bases and J dropped 2 bases, with 14 bases sitting between them. This CDR3 is built from 15 residues. The CDR3 nucleotides read TGTGCCAGCAGCCCCACAGGGATTCGCAATCAGCCCCAGCATTTT. The encoded protein is CASSPTGIRNQPQHF.

This chain uses TRBV18 with TRBJ2-7; D is perhaps TRBD2 (5 bases). There are 13 residues in the CDR3. Germline V lookup: CDR1 KGHSH, CDR2 LQKENI. Trimming shortened V by 3 bases and J by 6 bases, and 12 bases separated the two germline ends. CDR3 in amino acids: CASSPSRETEQYF. The CDR3 DNA follows: TGTGCCAGCTCACCGTCCCGGGAAACCGAGCAGTACTTC.

About this clone: Mismatch with germline at one junction end may stem from a read error. The rearrangement joins TRBV7-7 to TRBJ2-1; TRBD2 matches at 9 bases. The CDR3 sequence is 15 residues long. Germline CDR1 SSHAT, CDR2 FNYEAQ (reference sequence). CDR3 region: CASSTGTSLYNEQFF. CDR3 in DNA: TGTGCTAGCAGCACCGGGACTAGCCTATACAATGAGCAGTTCTTC.

This chain links TRBV28 with TRBJ2-3; D gene ambiguous. This CDR3 contains 15 residues. Germline CDR1 is MDHEN and CDR2 is SYDVKM. The V end lost 2 bases, the J end lost 0 bases, and 9 bases lay between the germline ends. In DNA, the CDR3 is TGTGCCAGCAGTTTACGCGGTTCTAGCACAGATACGCAGTATTTT. This gives the protein CASSLRGSSTDTQYF.

The CDR3 DNA is TGTGCAAGTCGCATTAGGAAGGACAGGGGGCATGAAAAACTGTTTTTT. The encoded protein is CASRIRKDRGHEKLFF. The chain has TRBV12-2 and TRBJ1-4; TRBD1, the table's D call, was not compared with the DNA. TRBV12-2 is a documented pseudogene. The length of the CDR3 is 16 residues.